This TCR beta chain was recorded in a study of blood T cells in healthy people across ages. Notes on the study in general: Long-lived donors carried more naive CD4+ cells and greater diversity than aged donors. A roughly linear fall in TCR beta diversity per million T cells was seen with increasing age. The study regarded diversity estimates from one million T cells as underestimates.

This CDR3 is built from 10 residues. The germline gives CDR1 MDHEN, CDR2 SYDVKM. Trimming cost V 5 bases and J 11 bases, with 9 bases left between them. On this clonotype itself: The antigen remains unidentified.

PCR was performed a second time for about 7 to 12 cycles using a sample-barcoded 5' primer and a J-beta primer mix. Sequencing of every sample gave 2.5 million or more CDR3-containing paired-end reads. TCRdb re-derived calls from the 5' RACE reads in MiXCR, one entry per CDR3 protein. The repertoire holds 1.5 million to 2 million distinct CDR3 sequences, under 30% seen once, with 7.7% in the top ten. The chain is built from TRBV28 and TRBJ1-1; D is undetermined. The sequence was obtained from a woman aged 25-40 years in good health. The sequencing sample was made of blood. The CDR3 spells CASSTTRAFF. CDR3 nucleotides: TGTGCCAGCAGTACGACCAGGGCTTTCTTT. Filled out from reference TRBV28 and TRBJ1-1, the complete variable domain reads DVKVTQSSRYLVKRTGEKVFLECVQDMDHENMFWYRQDPGLGLRLIYFSYDVKMKEKGDIPEGYSVSREKKERFSLILESASTNQTSMYLCASSTTRAFFGQGTRLTVV.